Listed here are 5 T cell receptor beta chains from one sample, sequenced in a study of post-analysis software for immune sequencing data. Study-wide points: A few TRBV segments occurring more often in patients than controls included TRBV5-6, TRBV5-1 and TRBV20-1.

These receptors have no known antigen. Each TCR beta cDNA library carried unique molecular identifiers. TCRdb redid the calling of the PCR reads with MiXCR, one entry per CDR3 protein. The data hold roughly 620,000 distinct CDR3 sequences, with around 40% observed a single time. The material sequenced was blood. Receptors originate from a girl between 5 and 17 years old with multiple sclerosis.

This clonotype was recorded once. CDR3 loop: CASSMTGNGYTF. CDR3 DNA sequence: TGTGCCAGCAGCATGACAGGGAATGGCTACACCTTC. The V gene is TRBV25-1, the J gene TRBJ1-2; 7 positions agree with TRBD1. Germline CDR1 and CDR2: MGHDK and SYGVNS. CDR3 length equals 12 residues. V trimming: 6 bases; J trimming: 6 bases; junction bases outside the gene matches: 4.

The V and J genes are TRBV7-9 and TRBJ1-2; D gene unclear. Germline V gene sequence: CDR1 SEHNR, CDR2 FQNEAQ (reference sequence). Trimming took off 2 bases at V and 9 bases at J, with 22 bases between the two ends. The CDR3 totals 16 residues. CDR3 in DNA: TGTGCCAGCAGCTTAACTTCATCGGTAGGAGGTAGACGCTACACCTTC. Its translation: CASSLTSSVGGRRYTF.

CDR3 sequence: CASRPSRLAGGADTQYF. The DNA for the CDR3 is TGCGCCAGCAGACCGAGCCGGCTAGCGGGAGGGGCAGATACGCAGTATTTT. The chain recombines TRBV4-1 with TRBJ2-3, with TRBD2 matching over 12 bases. The germline gives CDR1 MGHRA, CDR2 YSYEKL. The V and J ends lost 6 bases and 4 bases, in that order; junction bases with no gene match: 11. CDR3 length: 17 residues.

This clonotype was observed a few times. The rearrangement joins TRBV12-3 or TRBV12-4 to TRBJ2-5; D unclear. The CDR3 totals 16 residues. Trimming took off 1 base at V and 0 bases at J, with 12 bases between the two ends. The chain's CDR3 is CASSLGAEVYQETQYF. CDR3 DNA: TGTGCCAGCAGTTTAGGAGCAGAGGTGTACCAAGAGACCCAGTACTTC.

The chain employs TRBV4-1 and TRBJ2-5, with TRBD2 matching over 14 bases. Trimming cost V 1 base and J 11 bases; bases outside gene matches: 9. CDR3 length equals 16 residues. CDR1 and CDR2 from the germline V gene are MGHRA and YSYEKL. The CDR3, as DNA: TGCGCCAGCAGCCAAGGACTAGCGGGAGGGGTCGGTGAGCAGTACTTC. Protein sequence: CASSQGLAGGVGEQYF.